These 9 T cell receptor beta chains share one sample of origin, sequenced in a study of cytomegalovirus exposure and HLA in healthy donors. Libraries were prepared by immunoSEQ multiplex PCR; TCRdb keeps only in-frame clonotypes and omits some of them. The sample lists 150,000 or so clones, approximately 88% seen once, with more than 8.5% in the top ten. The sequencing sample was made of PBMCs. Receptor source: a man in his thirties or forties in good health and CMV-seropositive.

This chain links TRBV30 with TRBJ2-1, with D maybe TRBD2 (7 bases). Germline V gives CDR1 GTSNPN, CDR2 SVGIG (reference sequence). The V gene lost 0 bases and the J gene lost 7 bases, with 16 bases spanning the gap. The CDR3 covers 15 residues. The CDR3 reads CAWSVVAGAPNEQFF. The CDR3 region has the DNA TGTGCCTGGAGTGTAGTGGCGGGGGCTCCAAATGAGCAGTTCTTC.

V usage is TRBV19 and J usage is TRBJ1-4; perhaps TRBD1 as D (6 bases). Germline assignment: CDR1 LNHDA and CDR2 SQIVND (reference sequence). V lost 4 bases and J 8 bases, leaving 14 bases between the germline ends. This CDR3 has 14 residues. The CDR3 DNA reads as TGTGCCAGTAGTACGAACAGGGTCGGCGAAAAACTGTTTTTT. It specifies CASSTNRVGEKLFF.

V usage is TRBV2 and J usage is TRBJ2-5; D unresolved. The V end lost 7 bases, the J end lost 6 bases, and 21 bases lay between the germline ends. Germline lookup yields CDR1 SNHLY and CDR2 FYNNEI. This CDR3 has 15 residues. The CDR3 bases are TGTGCCAGCACCCCAATGTCGGGTATGGTTCAGACCCAGTACTTC. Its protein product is CASTPMSGMVQTQYF.

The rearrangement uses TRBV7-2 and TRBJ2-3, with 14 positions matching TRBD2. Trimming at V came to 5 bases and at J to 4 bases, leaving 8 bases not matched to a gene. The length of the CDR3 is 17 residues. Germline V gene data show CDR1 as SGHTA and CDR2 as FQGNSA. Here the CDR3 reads CASSPQRLAGGADTQYF. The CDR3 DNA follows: TGTGCCAGCAGCCCGCAAAGACTAGCGGGGGGGGCAGATACGCAGTATTTT.

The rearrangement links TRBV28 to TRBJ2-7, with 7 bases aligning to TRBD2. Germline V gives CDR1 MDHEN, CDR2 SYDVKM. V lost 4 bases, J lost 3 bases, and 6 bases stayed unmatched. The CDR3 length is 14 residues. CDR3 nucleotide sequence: TGTGCCAGCAGTTCTAGCGGTCAGGACTACGAGCAGTACTTC. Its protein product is CASSSSGQDYEQYF.

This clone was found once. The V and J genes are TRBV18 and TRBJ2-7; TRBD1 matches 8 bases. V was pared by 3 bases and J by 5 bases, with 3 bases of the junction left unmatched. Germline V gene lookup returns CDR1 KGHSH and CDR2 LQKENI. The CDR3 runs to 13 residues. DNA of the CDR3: TGTGCCAGCTCACCCGGACAGGGCGACGAGCAGTACTTC. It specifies CASSPGQGDEQYF.

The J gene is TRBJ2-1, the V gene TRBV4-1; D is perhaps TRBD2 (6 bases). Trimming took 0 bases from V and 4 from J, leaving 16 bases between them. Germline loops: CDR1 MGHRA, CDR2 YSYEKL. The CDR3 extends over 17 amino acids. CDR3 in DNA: TGCGCCAGCAGCCAAGATCTTCCCCCCGGGAGTTACAATGAGCAGTTCTTC. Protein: CASSQDLPPGSYNEQFF.

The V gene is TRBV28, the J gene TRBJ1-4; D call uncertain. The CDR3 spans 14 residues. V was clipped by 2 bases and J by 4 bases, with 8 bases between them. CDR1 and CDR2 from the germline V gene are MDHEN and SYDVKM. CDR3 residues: CASSLNSGNEKLFF. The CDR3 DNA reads TGTGCCAGCAGTTTAAATTCGGGTAATGAAAAACTGTTTTTT.

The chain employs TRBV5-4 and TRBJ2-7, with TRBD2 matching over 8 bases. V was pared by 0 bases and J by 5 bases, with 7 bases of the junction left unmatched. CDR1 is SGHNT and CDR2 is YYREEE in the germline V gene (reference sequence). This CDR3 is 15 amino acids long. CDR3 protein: CASSLALAGRNEQYF. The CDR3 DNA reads TGTGCCAGCAGCTTGGCGTTAGCGGGGCGAAACGAGCAGTACTTC. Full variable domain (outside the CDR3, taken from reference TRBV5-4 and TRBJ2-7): ETGVTQSPTHLIKTRGQQVTLRCSSQSGHNTVSWYQQALGQGPQFIFQYYREEENGRGNFPPRFSGLQFPNYSSELNVNALELDDSALYLCASSLALAGRNEQYFGPGTRLTVT.